This passage covers 17 T cell receptor beta chains from one sample sequenced in a study of PD-1 blockade in classical Hodgkin lymphoma. Data came from immunoSEQ multiplex PCR; TCRdb stores just in-frame clones and leaves some out. This repertoire shows about 58,000 clones, approximately 90% found once; its top ten account for over 9.5%. Brentuximab vedotin exposure varied among the patients, all of whom had relapsed after autologous stem cell transplantation. The input for sequencing was peripheral blood mononuclear cells (PBMCs), taken before the second cycle of nivolumab. These receptors were collected from a human donor with classical Hodgkin lymphoma.

This sequence joins TRBV7-6 and TRBJ2-2; D is unresolved. This CDR3 is built from 15 residues. The ends were cut back, 2 bases at V and 5 bases at J, with 12 bases in the middle. Germline CDR1 and CDR2: SGHVS and FNYEAQ. Here the CDR3 reads CASSLNSEFTGELFF. CDR3 sequence (DNA): TGTGCCAGCAGCTTAAATTCTGAGTTTACCGGGGAGCTGTTTTTT.

In its sample, this clone was seen once. DNA for the CDR3: TGTGCCAGCTCACGACAGGCCGGAGAGACCCAGTACTTC. The encoded protein is CASSRQAGETQYF. The rearrangement joins TRBV18 to TRBJ2-5, with D possibly matching TRBD1 (6 bases). This CDR3 spans 13 amino acids. The V and J ends lost 4 bases and 4 bases respectively, with 10 bases between them. Germline CDR1 and CDR2: KGHSH and LQKENI.

This chain joins TRBV7-7 and TRBJ1-2; TRBD1 might be the D (6 bases). This CDR3 is 12 amino acids long. Trimming removed 3 bases at V and 13 bases at J, with 15 bases between. Germline CDR1 reads SSHAT; CDR2 reads FNYEAQ (reference sequence). The CDR3 DNA sequence: TGTGCCAGCAGCTTTCGACAGGAGGGTGGCACCTTC. Its protein is CASSFRQEGGTF. Drawing the rest from reference TRBV7-7 and TRBJ1-2, the complete variable domain is GAGVSQSPRYKVTKRGQDVTLRCDPISSHATLYWYQQALGQGPEFLTYFNYEAQPDKSGLPSDRFSAERPEGSISTLTIQRTEQRDSAMYRCASSFRQEGGTFGSGTRLTVV.

CDR3: CASSDSGDTFSYEQYF. CDR3 sequence (DNA): TGTGCCAGCAGCGACTCCGGGGACACCTTTTCCTACGAGCAGTACTTC. This sequence joins TRBV7-2 and TRBJ2-7; D is possibly TRBD1 (6 bases). V was trimmed by 5 bases and J by 1 base, leaving 18 bases between them. This CDR3 comprises 16 residues. Germline CDR1 is SGHTA and CDR2 is FQGNSA.

This clone was seen only once. The chain combines TRBV19 with TRBJ1-5; D not certain. Germline CDR1 reads LNHDA; CDR2 reads SQIVND (reference sequence). With 4 bases removed from V and 10 bases from J, the gap between germline ends came to 17 bases. There are 14 residues in the CDR3. The CDR3 region has the DNA TGTGCCAGTAGTAAACCAGAAGTCCCAGGTCCCCAGCATTTT. Its protein product is CASSKPEVPGPQHF. Based on the CDR3 plus reference TRBV19 and TRBJ1-5, the full variable domain is DGGITQSPKYLFRKEGQNVTLSCEQNLNHDAMYWYRQDPGQGLRLIYYSQIVNDFQKGDIAEGYSVSREKKESFPLTVTSAQKNPTAFYLCASSKPEVPGPQHFGDGTRLSIL.

The CDR3 DNA reads as TGTGCCAGCAGTTCGTCGGGGAATGAGCAGTTCTTC. The encoded protein is CASSSSGNEQFF. V and J are TRBV6-6 and TRBJ2-1, with a possible D match to TRBD2 (5 bases). The ends were cut back, 4 bases at V and 7 bases at J, with 8 bases in the middle. The CDR3 spans 12 residues. The germline V gene has CDR1 MNHNY and CDR2 SVGAGI (reference sequence).

The chain couples TRBV9 to TRBJ2-7, with D hard to call. The CDR3 consists of 13 residues. The germline gives CDR1 SGDLS, CDR2 YYNGEE. V lost 0 bases, J lost 3 bases, and 7 bases lay in between. The CDR3 DNA sequence: TGTGCCAGCAGCGTAGTCCCTGACTACGAGCAGTACTTC. It is translated as CASSVVPDYEQYF.

The chain joins TRBV9 to TRBJ2-3, with D perhaps matching TRBD1 (5 bases). Trimming left V 0 bases short and J 3 bases short, with 8 bases between. The CDR3 has 14 residues. Germline CDR1 reads SGDLS; CDR2 reads YYNGEE. CDR3 region: CASSVERGTDTQYF. CDR3 in DNA: TGTGCCAGCAGCGTAGAAAGGGGAACAGATACGCAGTATTTT.

This sequence joins TRBV5-1 and TRBJ2-3; 10 nucleotides line up with TRBD1. J lost 0 bases, V lost 4 bases, and 2 bases had no gene match. There are 15 residues in the CDR3. CDR1 is SGHRS, CDR2 YFSETQ, per germline. CDR3 sequence reads: CASSDRGQSTDTQYF. The CDR3 bases are TGCGCCAGCAGCGACAGGGGGCAAAGCACAGATACGCAGTATTTT.

The chain couples TRBV5-1 to TRBJ1-5; no clear D gene. Germline V gene data show CDR1 as SGHRS and CDR2 as YFSETQ. The CDR3 sequence is 14 residues long. V lost 2 bases to trimming and J lost 9 bases, with 15 bases between them. The CDR3 region has the DNA TGCGCCAGCAGCTTAACGGACGGGGTTGGGCCCCAGCATTTT. Its protein product is CASSLTDGVGPQHF.

The genes are TRBV30 and TRBJ1-5, with D perhaps TRBD1 (6 bases). The V end was cut by 0 bases, the J end by 6 bases, with 15 bases between. CDR1 GTSNPN and CDR2 SVGIG come from the germline V gene (reference sequence). This CDR3 spans 15 amino acids. The CDR3 reads CAWSVRGALFQPQHF. CDR3 nucleotide sequence: TGTGCCTGGAGTGTACGGGGGGCGCTTTTTCAGCCCCAGCATTTT.

J is TRBJ2-3 and V is TRBV14, with 7 bases identical to TRBD2. The CDR3 spans 19 residues. Germline V gives CDR1 SGHDN, CDR2 FVKESK. V was pared by 1 base and J by 1 base, with 14 bases of the junction left unmatched. CDR3 amino acids: CASSQVLLRGIGGTDTQYF. CDR3 coding DNA: TGTGCCAGCAGCCAAGTCCTGCTGCGGGGGATTGGGGGCACAGATACGCAGTATTTT.

As concerns this clone: The junction shows a germline mismatch at one end, possibly a read error. The V and J genes are TRBV20-1 and TRBJ2-7; D unresolved. Looked up from germline, CDR1 is DFQATT and CDR2 is SNEGSKA (reference sequence). The CDR3 is made up of 10 amino acids. The CDR3 DNA sequence: TGCAGTGCTAGGAATCGTGTCGCAGTCTTC. Translation: CSARNRVAVF.

This chain joins TRBV7-9 and TRBJ1-2; TRBD1 agrees at 9 bases. The J segment lost 3 bases and the V segment lost 3 bases, leaving 2 bases of the junction unmatched. This CDR3 contains 14 residues. Germline CDR1 and CDR2: SEHNR and FQNEAQ (reference sequence). The CDR3 nucleotides are TGTGCCAGCAGCTTGGGACAGGGTCACTATGGCTACACCTTC. As protein: CASSLGQGHYGYTF.

J is TRBJ1-5 and V is TRBV18; D unresolved. Trimming took 2 bases from V and 7 from J, leaving 9 bases between them. The CDR3 runs to 13 residues. CDR1 and CDR2 (germline): KGHSH, LQKENI. The CDR3: CASSPSHGQPQHF. CDR3 DNA sequence: TGTGCCAGCTCACCATCGCATGGCCAGCCCCAGCATTTT.

The chain joins TRBV11-2 to TRBJ2-3; D not resolved. The CDR3 sequence is 15 residues long. V was cut by 3 bases and J by 3 bases, with 13 bases left in between. CDR1 SGHAT and CDR2 FQNNGV come from the germline V gene. The DNA for the CDR3 is TGTGCCAGCAGCTTCCATGTGGGTAAAACAGATACGCAGTATTTT. Translation: CASSFHVGKTDTQYF.

The chain uses TRBV11-2 and TRBJ2-4; TRBD1 matches at 7 bases. CDR1 and CDR2 from the germline V gene are SGHAT and FQNNGV. The J segment lost 6 bases and the V segment lost 5 bases, leaving 4 bases of the junction unmatched. The CDR3 has 13 amino acids. CDR3 nucleotide sequence: TGTGCCAGCAGCAAACAGGGGTTAAACATTCAGTACTTC. Translated: CASSKQGLNIQYF.